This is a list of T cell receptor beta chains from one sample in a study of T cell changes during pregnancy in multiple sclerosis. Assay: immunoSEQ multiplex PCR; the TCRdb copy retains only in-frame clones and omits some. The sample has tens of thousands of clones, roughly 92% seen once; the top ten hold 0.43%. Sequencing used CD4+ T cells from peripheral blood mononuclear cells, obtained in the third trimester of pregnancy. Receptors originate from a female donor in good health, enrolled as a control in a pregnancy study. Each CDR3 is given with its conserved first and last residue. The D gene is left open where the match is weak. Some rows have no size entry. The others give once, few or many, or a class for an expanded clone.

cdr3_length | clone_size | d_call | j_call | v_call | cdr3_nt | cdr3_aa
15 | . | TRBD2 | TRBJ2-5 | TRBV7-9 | TGTGCCAGCAGCTTGGTAACTAGCGGGGCGGAGACCCAGTACTTC | CASSLVTSGAETQYF
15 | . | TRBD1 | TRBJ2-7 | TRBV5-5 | TGTGCCAGCAGCCTAAAGGGGACAGGGGGATACGAGCAGTACTTC | CASSLKGTGGYEQYF
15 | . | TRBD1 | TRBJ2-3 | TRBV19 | TGTGCCAGTAGTATTGGGGACAGGAAGAGAGATACGCAGTATTTT | CASSIGDRKRDTQYF
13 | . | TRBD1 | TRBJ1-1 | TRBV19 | TGTGCCAGTAGCCGGACAGGGAGTACTGAAGCTTTCTTT | CASSRTGSTEAFF
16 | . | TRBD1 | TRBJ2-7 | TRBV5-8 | TGTGCCAGCAGCTTTGCCGGGACAGGGAACCCCTACGAGCAGTACTTC | CASSFAGTGNPYEQYF
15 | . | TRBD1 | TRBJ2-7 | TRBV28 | TGTGCCAGCAGTTTAATAGTGACAGGGTCCTACGAGCAGTACTTC | CASSLIVTGSYEQYF
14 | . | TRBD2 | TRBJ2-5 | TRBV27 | TGTGCCAGCAGTCGGCCCGGGGGGAAAGAGACCCAGTACTTC | CASSRPGGKETQYF
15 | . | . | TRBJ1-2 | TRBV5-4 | TGTGCCAGCAGCTTCCCGCTGACAGCTTCCTATGGCTACACCTTC | CASSFPLTASYGYTF
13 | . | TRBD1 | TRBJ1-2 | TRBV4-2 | TGTGCCAGCAGCCAAGAGACAGGGGATGGCTACACCTTC | CASSQETGDGYTF
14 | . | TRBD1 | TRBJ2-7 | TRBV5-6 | TGTGCCAGCAGTCCGGGACAGGGGAGGTACGAGCAGTACTTC | CASSPGQGRYEQYF
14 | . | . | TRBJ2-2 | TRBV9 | TGTGCCAGCAGCGTAGCAGGGCCTACCGGGGAGCTGTTTTTT | CASSVAGPTGELFF
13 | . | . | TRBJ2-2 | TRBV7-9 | TGTGCCAAAGCGGAGACGAACACCGGGGAGCTGTTTTTT | CAKAETNTGELFF
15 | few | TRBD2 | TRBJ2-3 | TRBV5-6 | TGTGCCAGCAGCTTGCCTGGACTAGTTACAGATACGCAGTATTTT | CASSLPGLVTDTQYF
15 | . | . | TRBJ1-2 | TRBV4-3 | TGCGCCAGCAGCCAAGATTACATCTCGGGGTATGGCTACACCTTC | CASSQDYISGYGYTF
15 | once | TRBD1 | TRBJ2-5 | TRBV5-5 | TGTGCCAGCAGCTTAACAGGGGCCAACCAAGAGACCCAGTACTTC | CASSLTGANQETQYF
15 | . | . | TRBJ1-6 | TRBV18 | TGTGCCAGCTCACCCACCGGGGGAGAGAATTCACCCCTCCACTTT | CASSPTGGENSPLHF